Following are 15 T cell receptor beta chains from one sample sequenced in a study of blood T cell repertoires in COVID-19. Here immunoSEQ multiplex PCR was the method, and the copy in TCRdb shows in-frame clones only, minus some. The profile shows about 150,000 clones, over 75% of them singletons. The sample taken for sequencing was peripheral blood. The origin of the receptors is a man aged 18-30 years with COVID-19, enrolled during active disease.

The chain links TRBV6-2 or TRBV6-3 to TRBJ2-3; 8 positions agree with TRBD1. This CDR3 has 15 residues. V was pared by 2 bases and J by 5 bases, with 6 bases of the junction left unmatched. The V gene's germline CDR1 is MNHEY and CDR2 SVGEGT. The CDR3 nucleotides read TGTGCCAGCAGTTACGGTCAGGGGGCCGGAGATACGCAGTATTTT. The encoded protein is CASSYGQGAGDTQYF.

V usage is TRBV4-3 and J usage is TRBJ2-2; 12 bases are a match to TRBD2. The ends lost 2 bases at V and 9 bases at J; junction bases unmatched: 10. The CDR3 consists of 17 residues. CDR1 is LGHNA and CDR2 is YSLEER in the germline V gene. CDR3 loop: CASSQSMTSGRHRELFF. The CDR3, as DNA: TGCGCCAGCAGCCAATCCATGACTAGCGGGAGACACCGGGAGCTGTTTTTT.

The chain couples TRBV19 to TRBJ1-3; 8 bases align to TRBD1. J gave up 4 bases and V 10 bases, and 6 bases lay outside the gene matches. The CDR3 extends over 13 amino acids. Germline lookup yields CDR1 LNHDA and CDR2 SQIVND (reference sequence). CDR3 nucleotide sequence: TGTGCCACCGGACAGGGTCGGGGAAACACCATATATTTT. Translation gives CATGQGRGNTIYF.

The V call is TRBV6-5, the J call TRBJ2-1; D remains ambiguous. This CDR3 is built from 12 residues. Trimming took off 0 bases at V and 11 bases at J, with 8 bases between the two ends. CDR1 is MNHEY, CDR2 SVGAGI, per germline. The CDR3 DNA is TGTGCCAGCAGTTACTCGAACAGTAAGCAGTTCTTC. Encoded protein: CASSYSNSKQFF.

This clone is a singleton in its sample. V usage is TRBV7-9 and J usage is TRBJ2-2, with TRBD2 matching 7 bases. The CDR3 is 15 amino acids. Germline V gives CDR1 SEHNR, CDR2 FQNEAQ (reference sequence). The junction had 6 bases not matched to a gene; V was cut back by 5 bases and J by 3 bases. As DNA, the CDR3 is TGTGCCAGCAGCCCTAGGGGAGGGGACACCGGGGAGCTGTTTTTT. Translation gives CASSPRGGDTGELFF.

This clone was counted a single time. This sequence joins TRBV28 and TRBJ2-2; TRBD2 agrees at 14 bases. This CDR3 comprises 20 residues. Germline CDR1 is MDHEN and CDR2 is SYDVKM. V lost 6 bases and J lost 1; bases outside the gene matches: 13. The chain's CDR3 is CASRRPRTSGRLGNTGELFF. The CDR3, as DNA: TGTGCCAGCAGACGTCCGCGGACTAGCGGGAGGCTGGGGAACACCGGGGAGCTGTTTTTT.

For the CDR3, the DNA is TGCAGCGTTGTAGTAGCGGGATTTGTGGATACGCAGTATTTT. Amino acids: CSVVVAGFVDTQYF. The chain couples TRBV29-1 to TRBJ2-3; TRBD2 aligns across 8 bases. V was pared by 4 bases and J by 6 bases, with 9 bases of the junction left unmatched. The CDR3 has 14 residues. The V gene's germline CDR1 is SQVTM and CDR2 ANQGSEA.

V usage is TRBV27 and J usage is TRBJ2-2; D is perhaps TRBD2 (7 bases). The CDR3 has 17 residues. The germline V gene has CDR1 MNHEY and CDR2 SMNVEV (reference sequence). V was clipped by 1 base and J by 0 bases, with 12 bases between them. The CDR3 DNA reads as TGTGCCAGCAGTTTATTGGGCGGGGGCTCGAACACCGGGGAGCTGTTTTTT. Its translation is CASSLLGGGSNTGELFF.

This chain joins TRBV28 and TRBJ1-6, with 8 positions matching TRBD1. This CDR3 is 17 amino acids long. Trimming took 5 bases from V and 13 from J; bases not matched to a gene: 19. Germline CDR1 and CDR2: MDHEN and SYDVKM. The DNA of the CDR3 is TGTGCCAGCAGTCTCTACAGGGGGGAAAGCCCGGGGGCGCCCCTCCACTTT. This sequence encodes CASSLYRGESPGAPLHF.

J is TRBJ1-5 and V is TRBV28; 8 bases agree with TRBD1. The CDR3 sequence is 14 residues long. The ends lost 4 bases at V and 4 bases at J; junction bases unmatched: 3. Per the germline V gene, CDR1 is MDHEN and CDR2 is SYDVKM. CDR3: CASSWGQANQPQHF. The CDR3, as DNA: TGTGCCAGCAGTTGGGGACAGGCGAATCAGCCCCAGCATTTT.

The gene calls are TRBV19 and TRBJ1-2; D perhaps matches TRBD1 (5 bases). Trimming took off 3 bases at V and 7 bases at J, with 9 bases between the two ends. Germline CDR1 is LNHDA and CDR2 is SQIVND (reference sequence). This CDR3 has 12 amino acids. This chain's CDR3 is CASSIQGGGYTF. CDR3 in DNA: TGTGCCAGTAGTATCCAGGGCGGTGGCTACACCTTC.

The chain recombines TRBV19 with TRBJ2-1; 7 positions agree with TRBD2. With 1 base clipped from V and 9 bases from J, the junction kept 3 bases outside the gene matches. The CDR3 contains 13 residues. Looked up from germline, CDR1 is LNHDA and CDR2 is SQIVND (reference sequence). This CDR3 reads CASSIAGGSEQFF. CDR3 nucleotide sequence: TGTGCCAGTAGTATAGCGGGGGGAAGTGAGCAGTTCTTC.

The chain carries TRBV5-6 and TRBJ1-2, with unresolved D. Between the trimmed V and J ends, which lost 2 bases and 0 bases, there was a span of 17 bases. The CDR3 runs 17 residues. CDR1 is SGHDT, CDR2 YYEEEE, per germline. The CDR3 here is CASSFRAGTTSNYGYTF. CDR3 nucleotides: TGTGCCAGCAGCTTCCGCGCGGGAACGACGTCTAACTATGGCTACACCTTC.

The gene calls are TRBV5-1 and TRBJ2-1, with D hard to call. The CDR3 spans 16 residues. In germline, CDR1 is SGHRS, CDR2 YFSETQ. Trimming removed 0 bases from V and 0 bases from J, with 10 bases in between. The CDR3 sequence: CASSLAAASSYNEQFF. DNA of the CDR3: TGCGCCAGCAGCTTGGCGGCAGCGAGCTCCTACAATGAGCAGTTCTTC.

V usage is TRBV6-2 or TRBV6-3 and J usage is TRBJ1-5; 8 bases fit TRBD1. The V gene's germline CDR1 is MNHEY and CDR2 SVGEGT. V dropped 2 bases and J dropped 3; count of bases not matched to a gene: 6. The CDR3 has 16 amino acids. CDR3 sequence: CASSYRTGSDNQPQHF. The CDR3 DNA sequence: TGTGCCAGCAGTTACCGGACAGGGTCGGACAATCAGCCCCAGCATTTT.